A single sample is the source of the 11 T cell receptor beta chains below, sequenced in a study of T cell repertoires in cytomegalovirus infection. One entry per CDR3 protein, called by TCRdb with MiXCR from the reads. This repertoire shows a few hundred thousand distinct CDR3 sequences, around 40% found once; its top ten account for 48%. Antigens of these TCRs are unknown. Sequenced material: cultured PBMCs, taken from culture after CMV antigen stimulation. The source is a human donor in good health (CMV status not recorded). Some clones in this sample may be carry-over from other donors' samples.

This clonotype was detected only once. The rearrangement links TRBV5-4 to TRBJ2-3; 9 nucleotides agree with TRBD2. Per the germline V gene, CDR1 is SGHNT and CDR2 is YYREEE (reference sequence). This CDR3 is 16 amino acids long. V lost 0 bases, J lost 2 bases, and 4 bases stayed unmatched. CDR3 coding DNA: TGTGCCAGCAGCTTGGATACTAGCGGGTTCACAGATACGCAGTATTTT. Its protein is CASSLDTSGFTDTQYF.

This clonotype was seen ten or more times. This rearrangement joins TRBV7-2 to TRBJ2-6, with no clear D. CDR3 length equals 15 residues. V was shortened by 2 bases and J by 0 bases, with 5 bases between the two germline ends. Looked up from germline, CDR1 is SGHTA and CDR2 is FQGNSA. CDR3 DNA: TGTGCCAGCAGCTTACAGAGCTCTGGGGCCAACGTCCTGACTTTC. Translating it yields CASSLQSSGANVLTF.

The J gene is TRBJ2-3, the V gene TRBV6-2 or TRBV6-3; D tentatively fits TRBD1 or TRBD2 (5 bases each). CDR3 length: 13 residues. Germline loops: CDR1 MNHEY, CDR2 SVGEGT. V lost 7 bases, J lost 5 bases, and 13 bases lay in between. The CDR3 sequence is CASTPGRIDTQYF. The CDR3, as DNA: TGTGCCAGCACCCCGGGACGTATAGATACGCAGTATTTT.

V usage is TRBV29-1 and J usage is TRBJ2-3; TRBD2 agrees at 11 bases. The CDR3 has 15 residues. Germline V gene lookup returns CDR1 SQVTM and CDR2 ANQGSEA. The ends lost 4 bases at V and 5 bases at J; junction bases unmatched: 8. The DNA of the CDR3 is TGCAGCGTTGTATTTAGCGGGGGGGCCAGAGATACGCAGTATTTT. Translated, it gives CSVVFSGGARDTQYF.

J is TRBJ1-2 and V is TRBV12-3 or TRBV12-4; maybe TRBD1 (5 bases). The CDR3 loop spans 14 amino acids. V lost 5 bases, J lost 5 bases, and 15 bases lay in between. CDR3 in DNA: TGTGCCAGCAGTGCGCTGGGGGGTAGATATGGCTACACCTTC. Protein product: CASSALGGRYGYTF.

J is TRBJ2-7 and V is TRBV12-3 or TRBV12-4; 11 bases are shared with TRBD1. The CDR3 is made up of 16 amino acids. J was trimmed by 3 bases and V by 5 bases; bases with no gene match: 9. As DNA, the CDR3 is TGTGCCAGCAGTCCGGGGACCGGGACAGGGGGCTACGAGCAGTACTTC. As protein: CASSPGTGTGGYEQYF.

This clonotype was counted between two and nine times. CDR3 nucleotides: TGTGCCAGCAGTTACTCGTATGGGGGGCGCGAGACCCAGTACTTC. This sequence encodes CASSYSYGGRETQYF. The rearrangement uses TRBV6-8 and TRBJ2-5; D possibly uses TRBD1 or TRBD2 (6 bases each). V was pared by 0 bases and J by 5 bases, with 13 bases between. Germline CDR1 and CDR2: MNHGY and SAAAGT. This CDR3 contains 15 residues.

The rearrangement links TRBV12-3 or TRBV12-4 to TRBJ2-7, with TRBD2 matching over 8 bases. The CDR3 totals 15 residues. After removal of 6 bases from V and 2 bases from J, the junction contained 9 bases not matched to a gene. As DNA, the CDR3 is TGTGCCAGCAGAGGGGGAGCGGGGGAGCCCTACGAGCAGTACTTC. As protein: CASRGGAGEPYEQYF.

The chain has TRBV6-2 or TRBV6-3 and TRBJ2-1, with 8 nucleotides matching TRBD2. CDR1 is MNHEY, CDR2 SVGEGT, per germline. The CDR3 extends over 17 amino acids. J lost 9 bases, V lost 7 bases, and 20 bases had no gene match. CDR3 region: CASTPGSRGGGDGEQFF. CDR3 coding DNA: TGTGCCAGCACCCCCGGGTCCCGGGGGGGTGGCGACGGTGAGCAGTTCTTC.

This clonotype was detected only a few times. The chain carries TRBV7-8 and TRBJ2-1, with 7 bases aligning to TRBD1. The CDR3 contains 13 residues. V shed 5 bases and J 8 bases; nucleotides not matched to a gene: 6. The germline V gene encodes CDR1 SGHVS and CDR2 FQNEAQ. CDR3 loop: CASSRRQGYEQFF. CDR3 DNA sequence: TGTGCCAGCAGCAGGAGACAGGGTTATGAGCAGTTCTTC.

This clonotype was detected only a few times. The CDR3 nucleotides are TGTGCCGCAGCTTCGGGGGGGGCGGGGGGAAACAATGAGCAGTTCTTC. It codes for CAAASGGAGGNNEQFF. This chain links TRBV28 with TRBJ2-1; 8 bases align to TRBD2. Germline V lookup: CDR1 MDHEN, CDR2 SYDVKM. V lost 11 bases and J lost 5; bases outside the gene matches: 17. The CDR3 covers 16 residues.